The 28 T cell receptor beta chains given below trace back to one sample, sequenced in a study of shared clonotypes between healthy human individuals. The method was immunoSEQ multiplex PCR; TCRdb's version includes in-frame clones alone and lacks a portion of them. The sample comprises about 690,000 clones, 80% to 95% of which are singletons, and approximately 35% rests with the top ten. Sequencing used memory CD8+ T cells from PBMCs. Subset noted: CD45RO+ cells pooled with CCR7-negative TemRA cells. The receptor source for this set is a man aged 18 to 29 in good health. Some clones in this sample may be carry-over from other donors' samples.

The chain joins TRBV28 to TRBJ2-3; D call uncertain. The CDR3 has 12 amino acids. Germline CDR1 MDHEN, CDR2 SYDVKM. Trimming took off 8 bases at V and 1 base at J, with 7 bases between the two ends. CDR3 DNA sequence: TGTGCCAGCGGGAAGGGCACAGATACGCAGTATTTT. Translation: CASGKGTDTQYF.

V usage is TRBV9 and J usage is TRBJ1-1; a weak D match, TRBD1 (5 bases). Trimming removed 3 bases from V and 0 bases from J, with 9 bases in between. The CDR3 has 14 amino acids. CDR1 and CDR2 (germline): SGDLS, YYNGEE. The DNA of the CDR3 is TGTGCCAGCAGCGAGGGACCGATGAACACTGAAGCTTTCTTT. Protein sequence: CASSEGPMNTEAFF. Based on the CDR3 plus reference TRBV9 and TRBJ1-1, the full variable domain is DSGVTQTPKHLITATGQRVTLRCSPRSGDLSVYWYQQSLDQGLQFLIQYYNGEERAKGNILERFSAQQFPDLHSELNLSSLELGDSALYFCASSEGPMNTEAFFGQGTRLTVV.

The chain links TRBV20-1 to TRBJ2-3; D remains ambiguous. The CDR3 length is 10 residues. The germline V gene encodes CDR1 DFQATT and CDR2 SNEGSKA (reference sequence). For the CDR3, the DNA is TGCAGCTGGTTTACAGATACGCAGTATTTT. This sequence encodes CSWFTDTQYF.

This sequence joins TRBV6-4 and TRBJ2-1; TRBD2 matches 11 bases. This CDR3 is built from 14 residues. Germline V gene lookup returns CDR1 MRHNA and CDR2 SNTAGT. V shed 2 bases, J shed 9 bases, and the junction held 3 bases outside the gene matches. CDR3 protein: CASSDGTSGAEQFF. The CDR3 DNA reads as TGTGCCAGCAGTGACGGGACTAGCGGAGCTGAGCAGTTCTTC.

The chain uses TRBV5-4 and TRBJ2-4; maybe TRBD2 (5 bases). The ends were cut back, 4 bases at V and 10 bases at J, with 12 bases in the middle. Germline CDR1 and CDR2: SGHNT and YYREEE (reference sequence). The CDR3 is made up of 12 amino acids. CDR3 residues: CASSLARGIQYF. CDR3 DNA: TGTGCCAGCAGCCTAGCCCGGGGAATTCAGTACTTC.

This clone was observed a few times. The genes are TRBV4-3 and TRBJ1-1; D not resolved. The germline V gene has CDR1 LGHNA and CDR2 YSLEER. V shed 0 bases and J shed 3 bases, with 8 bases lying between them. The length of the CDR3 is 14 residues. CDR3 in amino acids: CASSQERAYTEAFF. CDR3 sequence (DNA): TGCGCCAGCAGCCAAGAAAGAGCGTACACTGAAGCTTTCTTT.

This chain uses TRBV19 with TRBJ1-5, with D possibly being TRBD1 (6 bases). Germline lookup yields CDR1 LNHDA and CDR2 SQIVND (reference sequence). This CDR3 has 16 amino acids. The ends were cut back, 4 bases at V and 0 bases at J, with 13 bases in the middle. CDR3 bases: TGTGCCAGTAGTACCGACAGGATTACTAGCAATCAGCCCCAGCATTTT. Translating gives CASSTDRITSNQPQHF.

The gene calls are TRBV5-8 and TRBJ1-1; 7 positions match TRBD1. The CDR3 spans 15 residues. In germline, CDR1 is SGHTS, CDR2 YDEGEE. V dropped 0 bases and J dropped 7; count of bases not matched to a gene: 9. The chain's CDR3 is CASSLVPLTGNEAFF. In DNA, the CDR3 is TGTGCCAGCAGCTTGGTTCCCCTGACAGGGAATGAAGCTTTCTTT.

The chain's CDR3 is CASSPPGRADNSPLHF. Here the CDR3 DNA reads TGTGCCAGCAGCCCCCCTGGCAGGGCGGATAATTCACCCCTCCACTTT. The chain links TRBV7-9 to TRBJ1-6, with TRBD1 as a possible D gene (5 bases). V lost 5 bases to trimming and J lost 5 bases, with 16 bases between them. The CDR3 consists of 16 residues. Germline V gene sequence: CDR1 SEHNR, CDR2 FQNEAQ (reference sequence).

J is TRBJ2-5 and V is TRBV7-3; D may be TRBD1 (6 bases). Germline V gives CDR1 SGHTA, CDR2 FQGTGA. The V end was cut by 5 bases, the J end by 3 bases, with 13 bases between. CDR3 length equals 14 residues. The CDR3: CASSPTGHEETQYF. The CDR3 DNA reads TGTGCCAGCAGCCCTACGGGACACGAAGAGACCCAGTACTTC.

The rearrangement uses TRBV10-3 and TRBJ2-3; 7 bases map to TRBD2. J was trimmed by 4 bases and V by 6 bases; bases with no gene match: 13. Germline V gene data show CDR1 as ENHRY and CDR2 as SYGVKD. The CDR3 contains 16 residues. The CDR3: CAISRLEGRVADTQYF. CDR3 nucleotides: TGTGCCATCAGCCGGTTAGAGGGGAGGGTTGCAGATACGCAGTATTTT.

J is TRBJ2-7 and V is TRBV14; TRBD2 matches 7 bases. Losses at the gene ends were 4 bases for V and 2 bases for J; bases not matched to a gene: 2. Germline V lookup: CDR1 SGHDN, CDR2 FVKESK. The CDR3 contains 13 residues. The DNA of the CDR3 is TGTGCCAGCAGCCCTGGACTAGCCTACGAGCAGTACTTC. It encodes CASSPGLAYEQYF.

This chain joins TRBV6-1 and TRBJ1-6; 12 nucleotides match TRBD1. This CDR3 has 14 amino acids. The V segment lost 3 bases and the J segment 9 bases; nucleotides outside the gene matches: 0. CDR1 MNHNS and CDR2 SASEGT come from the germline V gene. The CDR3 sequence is CASSEGQGASPLHF. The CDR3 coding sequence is TGTGCCAGCAGTGAGGGACAGGGGGCTTCACCCCTCCACTTT.

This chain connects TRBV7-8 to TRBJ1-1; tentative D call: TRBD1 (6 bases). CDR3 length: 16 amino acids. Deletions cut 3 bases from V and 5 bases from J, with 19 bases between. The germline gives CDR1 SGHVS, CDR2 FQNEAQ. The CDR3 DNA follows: TGTGCCAGCAGCTTGGGCGGGCCAGGGGCAAGGACTGAAGCTTTCTTT. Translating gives CASSLGGPGARTEAFF.

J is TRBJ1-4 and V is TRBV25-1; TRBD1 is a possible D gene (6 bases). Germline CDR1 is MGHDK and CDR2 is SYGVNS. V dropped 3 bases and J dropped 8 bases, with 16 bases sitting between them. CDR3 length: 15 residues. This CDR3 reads CASSEFGGQEEKLFF. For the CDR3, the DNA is TGTGCCAGCAGTGAGTTCGGGGGGCAAGAGGAAAAACTGTTTTTT.

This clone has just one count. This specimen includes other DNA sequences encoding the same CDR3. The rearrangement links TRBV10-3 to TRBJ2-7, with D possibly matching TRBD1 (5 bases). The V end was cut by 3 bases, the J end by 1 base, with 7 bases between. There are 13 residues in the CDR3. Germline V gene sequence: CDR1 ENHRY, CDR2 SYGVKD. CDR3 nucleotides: TGTGCCATCAGTGACAGGGATTCCTACGAGCAGTACTTC. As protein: CAISDRDSYEQYF.

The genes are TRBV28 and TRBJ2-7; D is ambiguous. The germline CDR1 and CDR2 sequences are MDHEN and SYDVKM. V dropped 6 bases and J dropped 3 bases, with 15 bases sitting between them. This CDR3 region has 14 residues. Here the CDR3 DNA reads TGTGCCAGCAGCCAACTACCCTCTTTCTACGAGCAGTACTTC. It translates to CASSQLPSFYEQYF.

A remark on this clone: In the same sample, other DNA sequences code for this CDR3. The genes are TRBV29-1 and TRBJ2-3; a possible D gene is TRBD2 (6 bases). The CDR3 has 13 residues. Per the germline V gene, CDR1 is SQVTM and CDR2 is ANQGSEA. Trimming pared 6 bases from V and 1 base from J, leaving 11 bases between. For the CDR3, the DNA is TGCAGCGTGTTGGGGGGAGGCACAGATACGCAGTATTTT. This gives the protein CSVLGGGTDTQYF.

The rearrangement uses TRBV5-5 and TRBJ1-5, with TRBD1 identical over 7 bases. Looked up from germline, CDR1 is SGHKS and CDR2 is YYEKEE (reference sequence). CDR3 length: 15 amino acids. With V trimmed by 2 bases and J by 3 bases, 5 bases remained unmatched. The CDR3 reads CASSFGDSDNQPQHF. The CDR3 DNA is TGTGCCAGCAGCTTTGGGGACAGCGACAATCAGCCCCAGCATTTT.

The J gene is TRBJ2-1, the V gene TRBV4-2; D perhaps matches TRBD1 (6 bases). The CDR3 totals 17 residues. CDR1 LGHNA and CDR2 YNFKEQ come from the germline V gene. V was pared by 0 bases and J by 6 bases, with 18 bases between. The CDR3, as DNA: TGTGCCAGCAGCCAAGAAGGGCAGGGGTTGGTTGGCAATGAGCAGTTCTTC. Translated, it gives CASSQEGQGLVGNEQFF.

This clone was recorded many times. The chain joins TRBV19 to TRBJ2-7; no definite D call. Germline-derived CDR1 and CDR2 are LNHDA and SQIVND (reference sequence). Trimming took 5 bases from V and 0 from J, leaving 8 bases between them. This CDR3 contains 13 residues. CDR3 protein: CASSQAPSYEQYF. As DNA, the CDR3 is TGTGCCAGTAGTCAGGCCCCCTCCTACGAGCAGTACTTC.

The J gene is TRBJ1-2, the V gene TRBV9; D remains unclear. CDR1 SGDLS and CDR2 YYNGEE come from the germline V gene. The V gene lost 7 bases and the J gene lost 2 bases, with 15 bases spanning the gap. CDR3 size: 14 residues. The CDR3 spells CASSEGWINYGYTF. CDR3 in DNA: TGTGCCAGCTCGGAGGGATGGATAAACTATGGCTACACCTTC. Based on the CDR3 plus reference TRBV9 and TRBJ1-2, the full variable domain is DSGVTQTPKHLITATGQRVTLRCSPRSGDLSVYWYQQSLDQGLQFLIQYYNGEERAKGNILERFSAQQFPDLHSELNLSSLELGDSALYFCASSEGWINYGYTFGSGTRLTVV.

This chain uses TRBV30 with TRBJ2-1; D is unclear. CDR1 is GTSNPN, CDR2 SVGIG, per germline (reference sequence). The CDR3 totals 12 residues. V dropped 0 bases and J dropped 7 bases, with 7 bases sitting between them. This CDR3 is CAWSVVGNEQFF. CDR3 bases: TGTGCCTGGAGTGTAGTGGGAAATGAGCAGTTCTTC.

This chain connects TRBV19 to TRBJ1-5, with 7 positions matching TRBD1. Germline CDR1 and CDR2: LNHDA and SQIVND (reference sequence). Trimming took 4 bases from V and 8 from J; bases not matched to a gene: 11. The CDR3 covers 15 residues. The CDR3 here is CASSREQGLREPQHF. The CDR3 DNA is TGTGCCAGTAGTAGGGAACAGGGGCTAAGGGAGCCCCAGCATTTT.

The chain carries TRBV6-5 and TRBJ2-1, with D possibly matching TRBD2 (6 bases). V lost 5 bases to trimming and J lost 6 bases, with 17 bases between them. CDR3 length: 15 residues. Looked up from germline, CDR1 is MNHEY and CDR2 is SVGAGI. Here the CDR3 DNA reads TGTGCCAGCAGTCCATACTCTCCTAGCGTCAATGAGCAGTTCTTC. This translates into CASSPYSPSVNEQFF.

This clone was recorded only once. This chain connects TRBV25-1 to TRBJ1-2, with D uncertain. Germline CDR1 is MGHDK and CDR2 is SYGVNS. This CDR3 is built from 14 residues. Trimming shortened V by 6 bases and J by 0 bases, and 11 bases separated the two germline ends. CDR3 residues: CASRGISTNYGYTF. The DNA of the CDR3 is TGTGCCAGCAGGGGGATTTCTACTAACTATGGCTACACCTTC.

The CDR3 coding sequence is TGCGCCAGCAGCTTGTTGGACAGGGGGGAGACCCAGTACTTC. Amino acids: CASSLLDRGETQYF. The chain has TRBV5-1 and TRBJ2-5, with 10 nucleotides matching TRBD1. J gave up 5 bases and V 1 base, and 2 bases lay outside the gene matches. Germline V gene sequence: CDR1 SGHRS, CDR2 YFSETQ. This CDR3 is 14 amino acids long.

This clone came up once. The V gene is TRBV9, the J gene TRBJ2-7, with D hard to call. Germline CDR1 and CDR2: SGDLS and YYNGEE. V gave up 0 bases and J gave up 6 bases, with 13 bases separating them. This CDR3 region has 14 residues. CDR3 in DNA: TGTGCCAGCAGCGTAGCCAACCGGGCCGTCGAGCAGTACTTC. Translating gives CASSVANRAVEQYF.